This T cell receptor beta chain was identified in a study of Ad26.COV2.S vaccination and SARS-CoV-2 variants. Study-level information: By the intramuscular route, Ad26.COV2.S was given once, or twice 56 days apart.

Treatment defined: over 15 received Ad26.COV2.S at low or high dose, single or two shots; 5 received placebo; per-sample allocation not given. Day 63 after the first vaccine or placebo injection was the time point for sampling. Within Boston, the person who donated was an adult of 18-55 years. Points from the study as a whole: The TCR-based breadth and depth measures might underestimate overall T cell responses. It was found that vaccine and placebo recipients had similar non-spike TCR breadth.

Only in-frame clones appear in the TCRdb table, and some are missing; sequencing was by immunoSEQ multiplex PCR. Of 350,000 to 450,000 clones listed, around four fifths are singletons. The length of the CDR3 is 13 residues. Germline-derived CDR1 and CDR2 are MNHEY and SMNVEV (reference sequence). V lost 3 bases and J 2 bases, leaving 8 bases between the germline ends. As to this clone: Its target is not known.

The TCR comes from a person between 18 and 65 years old who received the Ad26.COV2.S COVID-19 vaccine or a placebo. The J gene is TRBJ2-7, the V gene TRBV27, with D perhaps TRBD1 (5 bases). Sequenced here: peripheral blood, sampled in a trial of Ad26.COV2.S vaccine versus placebo. The CDR3 reads CASSFSGPYEQYF. CDR3 nucleotides: TGTGCCAGCAGTTTTTCAGGGCCCTACGAGCAGTACTTC.